One sample yielded the 13 T cell receptor beta chains listed below, sequenced in a study of T-cell memory formation after mild COVID-19. In TCRdb, the 5' RACE reads were re-called with MiXCR into one record per CDR3 protein. The sample has about 260,000 distinct CDR3 sequences; around 15% are singletons. Sequenced: PBMCs or a T cell subset sorted from them (not recorded which). The receptors derive from a young man who had mild COVID-19 (a few samples of this study predate the infection). Cell type and time point are not known.

The chain joins TRBV5-1 to TRBJ2-3, with D perhaps given as TRBD1 or TRBD2 (5 bases each). The germline V and J ends were trimmed by 6 bases and 0 bases, with 11 bases remaining between them. Germline CDR1 and CDR2: SGHRS and YFSETQ. This CDR3 is 14 amino acids long. The CDR3 here is CASMRGPSTDTQYF. CDR3 nucleotide sequence: TGCGCCAGCATGAGGGGCCCTAGCACAGATACGCAGTATTTT. Filled out from reference TRBV5-1 and TRBJ2-3, the complete variable domain reads KAGVTQTPRYLIKTRGQQVTLSCSPISGHRSVSWYQQTPGQGLQFLFEYFSETQRNKGNFPGRFSGRQFSNSRSEMNVSTLELGDSALYLCASMRGPSTDTQYFGPGTRLTVL.

This clonotype was seen a handful of times. The genes are TRBV28 and TRBJ1-5; 8 bases agree with TRBD1. CDR1 and CDR2 (germline): MDHEN, SYDVKM. The V and J ends lost 6 bases and 7 bases, in that order; junction bases with no gene match: 8. This CDR3 region has 14 residues. The CDR3 reads CASSTAGGIQPQHF. CDR3 nucleotide sequence: TGTGCCAGCAGCACCGCAGGGGGCATCCAGCCCCAGCATTTT.

The V and J genes are TRBV5-1 and TRBJ2-3, with TRBD2 matching 13 bases. Germline loops: CDR1 SGHRS, CDR2 YFSETQ. CDR3 length: 16 amino acids. The J segment lost 5 bases and the V segment lost 3 bases, leaving 6 bases of the junction unmatched. The CDR3 protein is CASSSRTSGGIDTQYF. The CDR3 DNA reads as TGCGCCAGCAGCTCCCGGACTAGCGGGGGTATAGATACGCAGTATTTT.

The table lists this clonotype with a few counts. The rearrangement links TRBV7-2 to TRBJ1-2; perhaps TRBD1 as D (5 bases). Germline CDR1 and CDR2: SGHTA and FQGNSA. The length of the CDR3 is 14 residues. Trimming removed 5 bases from V and 9 bases from J, with 19 bases in between. The CDR3 protein is CASSGAVGGQRYTF. The CDR3 DNA is TGTGCCAGCAGCGGGGCCGTAGGAGGGCAGCGCTACACCTTC.

The genes are TRBV6-1 and TRBJ1-1; D possibly corresponds to TRBD1 (5 bases). V shed 3 bases and J shed 0 bases, with 14 bases lying between them. This CDR3 contains 16 residues. Germline CDR1 MNHNS, CDR2 SASEGT. CDR3 amino acids: CASSDGDWRMNTEAFF. CDR3 nucleotide sequence: TGTGCCAGCAGTGACGGGGACTGGCGCATGAACACTGAAGCTTTCTTT.

There are a few counts of this clonotype. The chain combines TRBV20-1 with TRBJ2-3; 11 nucleotides agree with TRBD2. J lost 3 bases, V lost 6 bases, and 8 bases had no gene match. The length of the CDR3 is 15 residues. The germline V gene encodes CDR1 DFQATT and CDR2 SNEGSKA (reference sequence). CDR3 sequence: CSASSGGALTDTQYF. CDR3 DNA sequence: TGCAGTGCAAGTAGCGGGGGGGCCTTGACAGATACGCAGTATTTT.

The chain has TRBV11-2 and TRBJ1-6; no firm D call. The germline CDR1 and CDR2 sequences are SGHAT and FQNNGV. Trimming took 1 base from V and 8 from J, leaving 12 bases between them. The CDR3 totals 15 residues. The CDR3: CASSLVGRRDSPLHF. CDR3 in DNA: TGTGCCAGCAGCTTAGTCGGACGGAGGGATTCACCCCTCCACTTT.

The J gene is TRBJ2-4, the V gene TRBV20-1; perhaps TRBD2 as D (6 bases). The CDR3 consists of 14 residues. Germline V CDR1 and CDR2: DFQATT, SNEGSKA (reference sequence). Deletions cut 4 bases from V and 8 bases from J, with 18 bases between. The CDR3 DNA follows: TGCAGTGCTACTCCGGGACTGCTACAGGACATTCAGTACTTC. Amino acid sequence: CSATPGLLQDIQYF.

This clonotype was counted only a few times. The chain joins TRBV15 to TRBJ2-2, with TRBD2 matching 7 bases. The V and J ends lost 1 base and 1 base, in that order; junction bases with no gene match: 6. This CDR3 contains 17 residues. Per the germline V gene, CDR1 is LNHNV and CDR2 is YYDKDF (reference sequence). CDR3 loop: CATSRALTSLNTGELFF. The CDR3 coding sequence is TGTGCCACCAGCAGAGCCTTGACTAGCCTGAACACCGGGGAGCTGTTTTTT.

The genes are TRBV12-3 or TRBV12-4 and TRBJ1-5; D remains ambiguous. Trimming left V 7 bases short and J 0 bases short, with 7 bases between. The length of the CDR3 is 13 residues. In DNA form, the CDR3 reads TGTGCCAGCACCGCAGTTAGCAATCAGCCCCAGCATTTT. It is translated as CASTAVSNQPQHF.

This clonotype was seen a few times. This sequence joins TRBV9 and TRBJ1-1; weak D call: TRBD1 (6 bases). The germline V gene encodes CDR1 SGDLS and CDR2 YYNGEE. There are 15 residues in the CDR3. Trimming stripped 2 bases from V and 3 bases from J, with 14 bases between. The CDR3, as DNA: TGTGCCAGCAGCGTTCGGGACATTGCTTACACTGAAGCTTTCTTT. The encoded protein is CASSVRDIAYTEAFF.

This rearrangement joins TRBV11-2 to TRBJ2-3; 9 positions agree with TRBD2. Per germline, CDR1 SGHAT and CDR2 FQNNGV. The trim removed 9 bases at V and 2 bases at J, leaving 6 bases unmatched. The CDR3 consists of 14 residues. The CDR3 loop reads CASKGLAYTDTQYF. The CDR3 DNA reads as TGTGCCAGTAAGGGACTAGCCTACACAGATACGCAGTATTTT.

The CDR3 coding sequence is TGTGCCATCACAGGGTTATACGAGCAGTACTTC. Translating it yields CAITGLYEQYF. The chain employs TRBV2 and TRBJ2-7, with a tentative D call TRBD1 (6 bases). Germline V gene sequence: CDR1 SNHLY, CDR2 FYNNEI. The CDR3 totals 11 residues. Trimming shortened V by 10 bases and J by 4 bases, and 11 bases separated the two germline ends.